This TCR beta chain appears in the sequencing data of a study of Graves' ophthalmopathy and Graves' hyperthyroidism. Clinical symptoms, serum thyroxine, TRAb, thyroid ultrasound and orbital computed tomography formed the basis of diagnosis. Findings of the study overall: The study's model predicted ophthalmopathy progression at approximately 71% sensitivity and 72% to 75% specificity.

Concerning this clonotype: Its antigen is not identified.

Researchers took RNA transcripts and amplified TCR beta CDR3 regions from them. In the first round, RT-PCR was carried out with HTBI primers, and a multiplex PCR formed the second round. TCRdb processed the multiplex PCR reads anew with MiXCR; each CDR3 protein has one entry. The sample has about 550,000 distinct CDR3 sequences, under 45% seen once; the top ten hold roughly 4%. Trimming cost V 5 bases and J 6 bases, with 17 bases left between them. CDR3 length equals 15 residues. Germline CDR1 reads ENHRY; CDR2 reads SYGVKD. Material: peripheral blood or thyroid tissue (not recorded which). This chain joins TRBV10-3 and TRBJ1-5; tentative D call: TRBD1 (6 bases). The sequence was collected from an adult man with Graves' hyperthyroidism. The CDR3 nucleotides are TGTGCCATCAGTCATGTTGACAGGTCATCTCAGCCCCAGCATTTT. Protein: CAISHVDRSSQPQHF.